A selection of T cell receptor beta chains follows, all from one sample in a study of regulatory T cells in long-lasting Graves disease. TCRdb redid the calling of the reads with MiXCR, one entry per CDR3 protein. The repertoire holds around 800 distinct CDR3 sequences, with over 75% as singletons. This material consisted of peripheral blood mononuclear cells (PBMCs), taken with antithyroid drug treatment, in newly diagnosed or persistent Graves disease (not recorded which). These receptor sequences come from a man aged 18 to 30 with Graves disease. Both conserved end residues are part of each CDR3. The order of the fields is V gene, CDR3 length, J gene, CDR3 protein.

TRBV10-2	13	TRBJ2-7	CASRRDTTTEQYF
TRBV11-3	12	TRBJ2-3	CASGGSGGGQYF
TRBV10-3	15	TRBJ2-1	CAIKGLAGTYNEQFF
TRBV3-1	14	TRBJ1-5	CASSHAGPGQPQHF
TRBV11-2	12	TRBJ2-7	CASSTTGHEQYF
TRBV6-6	15	TRBJ2-5	CASSYTSGRTETQYF
TRBV7-6	15	TRBJ2-1	CASSLAAGSWDEQFF
TRBV5-6	12	TRBJ1-2	CASSLWSGGYTF
TRBV5-1	15	TRBJ2-3	CASTQTQGAVDTQYF
TRBV21-1	14	TRBJ2-3	CASNWRECPDTQYF
TRBV5-6	15	TRBJ2-3	CASSPAGYSTDTQYF
TRBV2	13	TRBJ1-2	CASSGPIVYGYTF
TRBV11-1	16	TRBJ2-7	CASSLWLAGGTDEQYF
TRBV27	15	TRBJ2-1	CASSLTDQSYNEQFF
TRBV29-1	11	TRBJ1-3	CSVGLGNTIYF
TRBV24-1	14	TRBJ1-2	CATSDRLRGYGYTF
TRBV7-8	16	TRBJ2-7	CASSLGRGQSGGEQYF
TRBV11-3	14	TRBJ2-1	CASSLAQRPNEQFF
TRBV7-9	13	TRBJ2-1	CASSLVARNEQFF
TRBV19	16	TRBJ2-1	CASSILLAGVGNEQFF
TRBV5-1	12	TRBJ2-5	CASSLGQETQYF
TRBV5-5	14	TRBJ2-1	CASSSGHSYNEQFF
TRBV29-1	15	TRBJ2-1	CTIEGTGGAYVEQFF
TRBV20-1	13	TRBJ1-4	CSARGQNNEKLFF
TRBV10-2	15	TRBJ2-1	CASSEPGMAYNEQFF
TRBV29-1	12	TRBJ2-2	CSVGTTTGELFF
TRBV12-3/TRBV12-4	16	TRBJ2-7	CASSSGLAGAIVEQYF
TRBV6-5	15	TRBJ2-7	CASSYSGTGHYEQYF
TRBV9	15	TRBJ1-2	CASSAGDRTTYGYTF
TRBV5-4	15	TRBJ1-6	CASSLAQGGISPLHF
TRBV4-1	12	TRBJ2-2	CASSLQSGELFF
TRBV2	15	TRBJ2-5	CAIDPAGEGQETQYF
TRBV20-1	15	TRBJ2-1	CSATQAGRSYNEQFF
TRBV12-3/TRBV12-4	16	TRBJ2-3	CASGSRDRVSPDTQYF
TRBV20-1	12	TRBJ1-5	CSARLGLEPQHF
TRBV11-2	15	TRBJ1-5	CASSLVRGHNQPQHF
TRBV12-3/TRBV12-4	13	TRBJ2-5	CASSLTRRETQYF